This T cell receptor (beta chain) comes out of a study of blood T cell repertoires in COVID-19 (TCRdb year 2020). For the study in its entirety: Collaborator samples came from the United States, Italy and Spain and covered acute and convalescent phases of COVID-19. Deeply sampled blood TCRbeta repertoires from subjects exposed to, actively infected with, or recovered from COVID-19 were included in the dataset. Sample metadata almost always included a de-identified subject ID, COVID-19 status, age in years and sex. The repertoires were released in a freely available public database intended as a resource for research on the immune response to SARS-CoV-2. Where HLA class I and class II types were available, the types were taken from metadata supplied by the sample provider, not from assay-based typing. The prospective study material was composed of cDNA or gDNA derived from T cells, B-cell-depleted T cells, or PBMCs. The samples were drawn from two sources: the first 160 participants of the ongoing ImmuneRACE study, and 1,254 subjects contributed by 6 global collaborators.

TCRbeta CDR3 regions were amplified from genomic DNA using the immunoSEQ Assay, a bias-controlled multiplex PCR. The authors' pipeline ran thus. The number of nucleated cells in each sample was estimated by amplification of reference gene primers within the assay. Sequence reads were collapsed and filtered to measure the absolute abundance of every unique TCRbeta CDR3 rearrangement. For each sample, productive Simpson clonality was calculated as the square root of Simpson's diversity index over productive rearrangements. This immuneACCESS table, as held by TCRdb, lists in-frame sequences with V and J called but not all clones. Of the missing ones, under half trace to an unresolved V gene in checked studies; the others have no known cause. The V and J calls and clone size come from that table; D and trimming were worked out from the DNA. The table for this sample lists hundreds of thousands of clones; about 83% of them were counted only once. Jointly, the top ten make up roughly 1.3% of the sample.

Remarks on this clone: Its antigen is still unknown. No base qualities exist here, and no much larger clone lies one base off it.

CDR1 and CDR2 (SQVTM, ANQGSEA) derive from the germline V gene. Here V drops 3 bases and J drops 7 bases, and the junction holds 8 bases not matched to any gene. The CDR3 runs 15 residues from the cysteine to the phenylalanine. Left in the record is the CDR3 DNA by itself, 45 bases read in frame from the first base. Beyond this particular receptor, the publication reports: Clinical and demographic metadata were provided uncurated, with the amount varying by source and participant.

One collaborating source in Seattle enrolled patients during active infection and followed them longitudinally through the course of disease. Each collaborating institution followed its own protocols to collect whole blood in K2EDTA tubes. For TCRbeta analysis, collaborator samples were shipped as frozen whole blood, as isolated PBMCs, or as DNA extracted from either sample type. The rearrangement combines TRBV29-1 with TRBJ1-4; TRBD1 fits 10 bases in the junction. Sequences were obtained from peripheral blood. The clonotype was recovered from a woman aged 25-40 years with COVID-19, enrolled during active disease. The nucleotides are TGCAGCGTTGATTCGCCGGGACAGGGGTCTGAAAAACTGTTTTTT. Its translation is CSVDSPGQGSEKLFF. Beyond the CDR3, the reference TRBV29-1 and TRBJ1-4 genes provide the residues; the full variable domain reads: SAVISQKPSRDICQRGTSLTIQCQVDSQVTMMFWYRQQPGQSLTLIATANQGSEATYESGFVIDKFPISRPNLTFSTLTVSNMSPEDSSIYLCSVDSPGQGSEKLFFGSGTQLSVL.